This entry concerns a single T cell receptor beta chain. No antigen is known for it. This was the immunoSEQ version 4 assay in survey mode. This table comes from immunoSEQ multiplex PCR, and its TCRdb copy is limited to in-frame clones, with some not included. The sample holds about 39,000 clones; under 90% are singletons and the top ten take about 5%. An overlapping HIV-1 Gag peptide pool stimulated these cells at roughly 1 ug/peptide/mL. Sorted nonresponding memory CD4+ T cells were CD40L-negative, CD69-negative, CD45RO-high. An approximately 19-hour stimulation of CD8-depleted PBMCs used anti-CD28/CD49d costimulation, CD40-blocking antibody and enfuvirtide. This CDR3 is 14 amino acids long. Trimming took off 7 bases at V and 4 bases at J, with 17 bases between the two ends. The V gene's germline CDR1 is MNHEY and CDR2 SVGAGI. The entry originates in a study of persistence of HIV-infected CD4 T cells.

The sequencing here drew on cultured CD4+ T cells from PBMCs, taken from a patient who received antiretroviral therapy. The TCR originated in an adult with HIV. The donor label of this sample is uncertain. This rearrangement joins TRBV6-5 to TRBJ2-7; D gene unclear. DNA of the CDR3: TGTGCCAGCACGATTTCCACGGCCATTTACGAGCAGTACTTC. Its protein is CASTISTAIYEQYF.